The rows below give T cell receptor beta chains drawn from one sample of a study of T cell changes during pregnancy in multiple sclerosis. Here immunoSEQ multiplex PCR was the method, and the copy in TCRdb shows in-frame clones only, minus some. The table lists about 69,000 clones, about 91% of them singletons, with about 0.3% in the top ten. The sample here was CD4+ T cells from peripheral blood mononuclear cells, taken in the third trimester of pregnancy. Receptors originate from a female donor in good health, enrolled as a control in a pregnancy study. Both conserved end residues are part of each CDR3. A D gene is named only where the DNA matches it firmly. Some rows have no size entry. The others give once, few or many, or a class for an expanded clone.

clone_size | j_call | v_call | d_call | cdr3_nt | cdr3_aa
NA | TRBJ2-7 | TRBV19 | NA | TGTGCCAGTAGGAGGACGGCGGAGGCATCCTACGAGCAGTACTTC | CASRRTAEASYEQYF
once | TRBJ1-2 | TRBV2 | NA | TGTGCCAGCAATATCAGGGACTACGGCTACACCTTC | CASNIRDYGYTF
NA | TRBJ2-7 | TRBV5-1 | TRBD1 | TGCGCCAGCAGCCGAACGAGAGGACAGGGGGTCTCCTACGAGCAGTACTTC | CASSRTRGQGVSYEQYF
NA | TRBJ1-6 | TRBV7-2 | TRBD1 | TGTGCCAGCAGCTTAGCAGTCAGGGGGCACTCACCCCTCCACTTT | CASSLAVRGHSPLHF
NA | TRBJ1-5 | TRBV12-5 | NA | TGTGCTAGTGGTTTGGGGCAGGGACTTCAGCCCCAGCATTTT | CASGLGQGLQPQHF
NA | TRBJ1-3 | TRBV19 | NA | TGTGCCAGTAGTATCAACTCACTCTCTGGAAACACCATATATTTT | CASSINSLSGNTIYF
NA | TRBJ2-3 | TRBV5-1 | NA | TGCGCCAGCAGCCCGATTGGAGGGGGGGCCGATACGCAGTATTTT | CASSPIGGGADTQYF
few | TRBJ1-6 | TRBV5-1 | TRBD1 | TGCGCCAGCAGCTTGGCGGGACAGGGGAGATCACCCCTCCACTTT | CASSLAGQGRSPLHF
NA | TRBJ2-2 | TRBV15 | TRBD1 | TGTGCCACCAGCAGGGACAGGGGCGACGGGGAGCTGTTTTTT | CATSRDRGDGELFF
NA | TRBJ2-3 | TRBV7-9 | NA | TGTGCCAGCAGCAGGGAGGGGGTCACAGATACGCAGTATTTT | CASSREGVTDTQYF
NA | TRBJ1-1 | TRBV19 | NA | TGTGCCAGTATCTCCTTTGGGGCGGCAAACACTGAAGCTTTCTTT | CASISFGAANTEAFF
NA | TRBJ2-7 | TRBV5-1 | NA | TGCGCCAGCAGCCCCACCTACGAGCAGTACTTC | CASSPTYEQYF
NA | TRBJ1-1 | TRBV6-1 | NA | TGTGCCAGCATTCCCAATACAGGGTACACTGAAGCTTTCTTT | CASIPNTGYTEAFF
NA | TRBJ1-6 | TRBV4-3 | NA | TGCGCCAGCAGCCAAGATGTACGCGACAGGTATAATTCACCCCTCCACTTT | CASSQDVRDRYNSPLHF
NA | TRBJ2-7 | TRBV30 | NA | TGTGCCTGGAGTGACGAGGTCGAGCAGTACTTC | CAWSDEVEQYF
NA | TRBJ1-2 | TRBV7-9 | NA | TGTGCCAGCAGCTCCTACAGGGAAATTGGTGGCTACACCTTC | CASSSYREIGGYTF
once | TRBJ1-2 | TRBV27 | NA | TGTGCCAGCAGGGTCGACAGTGGGGGCTACACCTTC | CASRVDSGGYTF
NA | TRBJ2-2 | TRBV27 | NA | TGTGCCAGCAGTCCTACCTACCAGGGGAACACCGGGGAGCTGTTTTTT | CASSPTYQGNTGELFF
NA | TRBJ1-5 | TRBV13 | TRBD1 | TGTGCCAGCAGCCTATCGAGGGGACAGGGCAATCAGCCCCAGCATTTT | CASSLSRGQGNQPQHF
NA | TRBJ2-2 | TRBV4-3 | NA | TGCGCCAGCAGCCAAGCTAATAGAGTCACCGGGGAGCTGTTTTTT | CASSQANRVTGELFF
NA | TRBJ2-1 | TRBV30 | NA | TGTGCCTGGAGTATTAGTCCTTCCTACAATGAGCAGTTCTTC | CAWSISPSYNEQFF
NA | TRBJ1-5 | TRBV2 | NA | TGTGCCAGCAGTCTGGAGGGGTATAGCAATCAGCCCCAGCATTTT | CASSLEGYSNQPQHF
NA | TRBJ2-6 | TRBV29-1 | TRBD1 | TGCAGCGTTGAGGGACAGGGCTCTGGGGCCAACGTCCTGACTTTC | CSVEGQGSGANVLTF
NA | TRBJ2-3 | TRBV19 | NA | TGTGCCAGTAGTATAGTAGGAGGGGGCATCACAGATACGCAGTATTTT | CASSIVGGGITDTQYF
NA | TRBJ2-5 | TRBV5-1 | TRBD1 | TGCGCCAGCAGCTGGACAGGGGGCTTGTCTGAAGAGACCCAGTACTTC | CASSWTGGLSEETQYF
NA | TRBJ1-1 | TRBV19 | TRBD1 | TGTGCCAGTAGTATAGGGTCCGCAGGGGGGACTGAAGCTTTCTTT | CASSIGSAGGTEAFF
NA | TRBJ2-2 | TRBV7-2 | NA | TGTGCCAGCAGCTTATTGTCGGGGGAGGAGCTGTTTTTT | CASSLLSGEELFF
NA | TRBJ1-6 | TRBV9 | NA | TGTGCCAGCAGCGTAGCTAGTTCCTATAATTCACCCCTCCACTTT | CASSVASSYNSPLHF
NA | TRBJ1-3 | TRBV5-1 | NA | TGCGCCAGCAGCCCGCGGGGGCAGAGCCCTGGAAACACCATATATTTT | CASSPRGQSPGNTIYF
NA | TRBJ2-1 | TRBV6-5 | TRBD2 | TGTGCCAGCAGCCAGATAGCGGGGGGTTACAATGAGCAGTTCTTC | CASSQIAGGYNEQFF
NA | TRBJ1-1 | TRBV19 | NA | TGTGCCAGTAGTAGATGGACCGGACAGAAAGCTTTCTTT | CASSRWTGQKAFF
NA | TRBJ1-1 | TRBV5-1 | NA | TGCGCCAGCAGCGGAGCGGGGGAAACTGAAGCTTTCTTT | CASSGAGETEAFF
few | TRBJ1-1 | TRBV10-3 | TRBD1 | TGTGCCATCAGATCGACAGGGGGCACTGAAGCTTTCTTT | CAIRSTGGTEAFF
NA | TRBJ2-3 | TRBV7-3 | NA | TGTGCCAGCAGCTTATTTTCCGGTACAGATACGCAGTATTTT | CASSLFSGTDTQYF
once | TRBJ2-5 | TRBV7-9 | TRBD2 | TGTGCCAGCAGCCCATGGGTCGGGGGGGGCCAAGAGACCCAGTACTTC | CASSPWVGGGQETQYF
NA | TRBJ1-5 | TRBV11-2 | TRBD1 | TGTGCCAGCAGCCCCGGACAGGGTCGTCAGCCCCAGCATTTT | CASSPGQGRQPQHF
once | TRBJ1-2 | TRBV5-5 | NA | TGTGCCAGCAGCTCGCCTATAGAGGGAGGCTATGGCTACACCTTC | CASSSPIEGGYGYTF
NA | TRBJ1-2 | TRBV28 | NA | TGTGCCAGCAGTTTTGGGACATCTAGAGGATACACCTTC | CASSFGTSRGYTF
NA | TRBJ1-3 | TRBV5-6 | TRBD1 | TGTGCCAGCAGCCAGAGGACAGGGGGAAACACCATATATTTT | CASSQRTGGNTIYF
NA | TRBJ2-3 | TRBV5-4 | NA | TGTGCCAGCAGCTTGGAAGGAGATGTGGATACGCAGTATTTT | CASSLEGDVDTQYF
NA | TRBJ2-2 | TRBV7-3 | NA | TGTGCCAGCAGCACAGGGACCGGGGAGCTGTTTTTT | CASSTGTGELFF
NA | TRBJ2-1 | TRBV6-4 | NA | TGTGCCAGCAGTGAAACGGAGAACCCCTACAATGAGCAGTTCTTC | CASSETENPYNEQFF
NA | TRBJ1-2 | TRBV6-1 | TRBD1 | TGTGCCAGCAGTGAACCCACAGGGGGCGGTAACTATGGCTACACCTTC | CASSEPTGGGNYGYTF
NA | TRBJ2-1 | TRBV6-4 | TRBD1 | TGTGCCAGCAGCGCCGGGACAGGGACCAATACCCCCCGTTACAATGAGCAGTTCTTC | CASSAGTGTNTPRYNEQFF
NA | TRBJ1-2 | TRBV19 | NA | TGTGCCAGTAGTATGAACGGGAACACAGGGTATGGCTACACCTTC | CASSMNGNTGYGYTF
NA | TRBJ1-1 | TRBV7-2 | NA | TGTGCCAGCAGCTTTTTCGGGGGGAACACTGAAGCTTTCTTT | CASSFFGGNTEAFF
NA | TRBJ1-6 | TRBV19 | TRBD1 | TGTGCCAGTAGGCTAGACAGGGCCACTAATTCACCCCTCCACTTT | CASRLDRATNSPLHF
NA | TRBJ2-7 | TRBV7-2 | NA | TGTGCCAGCAGCTTAGCGCGGGTCTACGAGCAGTACTTC | CASSLARVYEQYF
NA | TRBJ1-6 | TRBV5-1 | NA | TGCGCCAGCAGCTTACAGGGATCGTTTGAAGGTTCACCCCTCCACTTT | CASSLQGSFEGSPLHF
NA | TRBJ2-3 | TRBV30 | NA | TGTGCCTGGAGTTCCGGGACAACCAATCCCCCCACAGATACGCAGTATTTT | CAWSSGTTNPPTDTQYF
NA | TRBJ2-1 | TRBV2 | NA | TGTGCCAGCAGCCCTATACGGAGCTCCTACAATGAGCAGTTCTTC | CASSPIRSSYNEQFF
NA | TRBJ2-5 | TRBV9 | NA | TGTGCCAGCAGCGCAGGGGTAGGGTACCAAGAGACCCAGTACTTC | CASSAGVGYQETQYF
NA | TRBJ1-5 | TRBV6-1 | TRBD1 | TGTGCCAGCAGCGACAGGGTTGGGAATCAGCCCCAGCATTTT | CASSDRVGNQPQHF